The source of this TCR beta chain is a study of blood T cell repertoires in COVID-19. Sequencing was performed with immunoSEQ multiplex PCR; in TCRdb, only in-frame clones are kept and a portion is missing. Found here are about 200,000 clones, roughly nine tenths of them singletons; the top ten hold 0.75% to 0.95%. There are 17 residues in the CDR3. The ends lost 3 bases at V and 0 bases at J; junction bases unmatched: 10. Germline lookup yields CDR1 KGHSH and CDR2 LQKENI. This rearrangement joins TRBV18 to TRBJ1-1; 7 bases agree with TRBD1. This clonotype was obtained from a woman in her 70s with acute or convalescent COVID-19. The sequenced sample was peripheral blood. CDR3 in DNA: TGTGCCAGCTCACCCAGACTAGAGGGGGCGATGAACACTGAAGCTTTCTTT. The encoded protein is CASSPRLEGAMNTEAFF. Full variable domain (missing parts from reference TRBV18 and TRBJ1-1): NAGVMQNPRHLVRRRGQEARLRCSPMKGHSHVYWYRQLPEEGLKFMVYLQKENIIDESGMPKERFSAEFPKEGPSILRIQQVVRGDSAAYFCASSPRLEGAMNTEAFFGQGTRLTVV.